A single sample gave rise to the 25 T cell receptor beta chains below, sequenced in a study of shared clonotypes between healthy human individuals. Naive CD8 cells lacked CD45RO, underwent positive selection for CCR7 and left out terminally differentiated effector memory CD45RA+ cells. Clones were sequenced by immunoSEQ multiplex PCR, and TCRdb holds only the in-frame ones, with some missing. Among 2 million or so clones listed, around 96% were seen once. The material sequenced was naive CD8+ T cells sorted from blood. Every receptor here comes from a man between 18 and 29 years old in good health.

The CDR3 protein is CASSLGGGLGQETQYF. Written as DNA, the CDR3 is TGTGCCAGCAGCTTAGGAGGGGGACTAGGCCAAGAGACCCAGTACTTC. The chain recombines TRBV7-9 with TRBJ2-5, with 8 bases identical to TRBD2. This CDR3 contains 16 residues. J was trimmed by 1 base and V by 1 base; bases with no gene match: 5. In germline, CDR1 is SEHNR, CDR2 FQNEAQ (reference sequence).

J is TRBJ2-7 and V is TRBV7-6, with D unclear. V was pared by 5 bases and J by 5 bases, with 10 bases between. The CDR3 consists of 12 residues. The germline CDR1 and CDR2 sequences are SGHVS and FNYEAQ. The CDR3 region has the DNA TGTGCCAGCAGCCGTCGCGACAACGAGCAGTACTTC. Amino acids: CASSRRDNEQYF.

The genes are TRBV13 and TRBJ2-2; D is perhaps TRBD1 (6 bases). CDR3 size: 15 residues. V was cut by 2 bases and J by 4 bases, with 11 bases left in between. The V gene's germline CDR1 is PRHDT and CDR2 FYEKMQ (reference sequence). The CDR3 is CASSLTGLGTGELFF. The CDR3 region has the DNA TGTGCCAGCAGCTTAACAGGGTTAGGCACCGGGGAGCTGTTTTTT. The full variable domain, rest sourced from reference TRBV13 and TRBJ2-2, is AAGVIQSPRHLIKEKRETATLKCYPIPRHDTVYWYQQGPGQDPQFLISFYEKMQSDKGSIPDRFSAQQFSDYHSELNMSSLELGDSALYFCASSLTGLGTGELFFGEGSRLTVL.

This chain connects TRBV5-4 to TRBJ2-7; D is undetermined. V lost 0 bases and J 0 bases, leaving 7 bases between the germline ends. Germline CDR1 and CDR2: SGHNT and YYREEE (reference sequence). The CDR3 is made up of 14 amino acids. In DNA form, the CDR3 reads TGTGCCAGCAGCTTGGGGCCGAGCTCCTACGAGCAGTACTTC. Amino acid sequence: CASSLGPSSYEQYF.

The CDR3: CASSLSGQGALNTEAFF. In DNA, the CDR3 is TGTGCCAGCAGCTTATCGGGACAGGGGGCGCTGAACACTGAAGCTTTCTTT. The genes are TRBV7-9 and TRBJ1-1; TRBD1 aligns across 12 bases. The germline CDR1 and CDR2 sequences are SEHNR and FQNEAQ (reference sequence). Unmatched junction bases numbered 4, after V lost 2 bases and J lost 0 bases. The CDR3 is 17 amino acids.

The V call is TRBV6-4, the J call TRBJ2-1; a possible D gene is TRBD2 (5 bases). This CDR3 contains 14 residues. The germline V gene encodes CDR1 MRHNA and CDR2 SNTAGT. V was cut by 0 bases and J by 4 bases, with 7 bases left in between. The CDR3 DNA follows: TGTGCCAGCAGTGACTCTGGCGGGTACAATGAGCAGTTCTTC. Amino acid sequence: CASSDSGGYNEQFF.

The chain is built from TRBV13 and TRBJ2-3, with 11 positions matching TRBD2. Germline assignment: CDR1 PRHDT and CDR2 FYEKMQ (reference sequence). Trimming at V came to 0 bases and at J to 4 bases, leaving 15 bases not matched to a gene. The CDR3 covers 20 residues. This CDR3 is CASSLGAIGSGRARADTQYF. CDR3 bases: TGTGCCAGCAGCTTAGGGGCAATCGGTAGCGGGAGGGCCAGGGCAGATACGCAGTATTTT.

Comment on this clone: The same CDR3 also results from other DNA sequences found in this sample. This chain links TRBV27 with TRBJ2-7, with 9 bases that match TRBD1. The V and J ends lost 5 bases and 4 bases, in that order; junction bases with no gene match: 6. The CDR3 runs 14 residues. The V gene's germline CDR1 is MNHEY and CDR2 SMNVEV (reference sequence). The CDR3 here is CASSPTGGGYEQYF. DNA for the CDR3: TGTGCCAGCAGTCCGACAGGGGGAGGTTACGAGCAGTACTTC.

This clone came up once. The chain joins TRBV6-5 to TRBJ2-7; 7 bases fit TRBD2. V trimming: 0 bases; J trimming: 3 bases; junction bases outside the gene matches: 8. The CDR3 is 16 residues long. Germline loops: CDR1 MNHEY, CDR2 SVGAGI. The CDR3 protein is CASSYSTGTTFYEQYF. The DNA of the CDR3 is TGTGCCAGCAGTTACTCGACCGGGACTACCTTCTACGAGCAGTACTTC.

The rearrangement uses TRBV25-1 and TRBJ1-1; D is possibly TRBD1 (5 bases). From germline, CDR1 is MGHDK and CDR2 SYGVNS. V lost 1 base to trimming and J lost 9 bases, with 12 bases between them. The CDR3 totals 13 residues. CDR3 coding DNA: TGTGCCAGCAGTGAATCGGCAGGGACCAAAGCTTTCTTT. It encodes CASSESAGTKAFF.

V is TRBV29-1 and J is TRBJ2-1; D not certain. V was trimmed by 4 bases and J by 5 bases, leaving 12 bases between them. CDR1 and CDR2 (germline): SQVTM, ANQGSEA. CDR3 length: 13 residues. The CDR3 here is CSVVTVGDNEQFF. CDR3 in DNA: TGCAGCGTTGTCACAGTAGGTGACAATGAGCAGTTCTTC.

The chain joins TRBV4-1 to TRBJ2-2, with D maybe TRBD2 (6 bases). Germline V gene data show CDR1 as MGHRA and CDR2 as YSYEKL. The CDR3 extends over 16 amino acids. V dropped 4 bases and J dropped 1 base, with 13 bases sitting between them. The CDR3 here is CASSPQAGGNTGELFF. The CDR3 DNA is TGCGCCAGCAGCCCCCAAGCCGGGGGGAACACCGGGGAGCTGTTTTTT.

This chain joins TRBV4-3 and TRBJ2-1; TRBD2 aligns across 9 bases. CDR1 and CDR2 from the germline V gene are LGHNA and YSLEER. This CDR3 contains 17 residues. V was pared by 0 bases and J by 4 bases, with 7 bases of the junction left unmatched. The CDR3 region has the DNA TGCGCCAGCAGCCAAGAATCAGCGGGAGGCATATACAATGAGCAGTTCTTC. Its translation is CASSQESAGGIYNEQFF.

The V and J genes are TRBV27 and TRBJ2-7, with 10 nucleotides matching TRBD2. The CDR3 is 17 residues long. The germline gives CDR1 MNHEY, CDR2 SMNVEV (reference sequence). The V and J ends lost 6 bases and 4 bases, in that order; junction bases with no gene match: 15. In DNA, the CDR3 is TGTGCCAGCAGATCCCCCGGGATAGCGGGGGGCCTTTACGAGCAGTACTTC. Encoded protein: CASRSPGIAGGLYEQYF.

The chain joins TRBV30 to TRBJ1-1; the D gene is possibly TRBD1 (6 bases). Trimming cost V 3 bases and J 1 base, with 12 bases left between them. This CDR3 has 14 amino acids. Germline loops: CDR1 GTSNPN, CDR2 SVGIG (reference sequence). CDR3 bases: TGTGCCTGGAGCTGGACAGATCCGAACACTGAAGCTTTCTTT. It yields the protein CAWSWTDPNTEAFF.

This CDR3 reads CASSVRRGGFYEQYF. The CDR3 DNA is TGTGCCAGCAGCGTTCGACGCGGGGGGTTTTACGAGCAGTACTTC. The chain combines TRBV5-4 with TRBJ2-7, with 8 bases fitting TRBD2. V dropped 4 bases and J dropped 4; count of bases not matched to a gene: 10. Germline lookup yields CDR1 SGHNT and CDR2 YYREEE (reference sequence). The CDR3 totals 15 residues.

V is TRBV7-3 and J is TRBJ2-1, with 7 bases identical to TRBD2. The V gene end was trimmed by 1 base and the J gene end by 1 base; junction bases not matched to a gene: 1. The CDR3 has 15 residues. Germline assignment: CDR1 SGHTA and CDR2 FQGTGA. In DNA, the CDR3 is TGTGCCAGCAGCTTAAAAGCGGGGTCCTACAATGAGCAGTTCTTC. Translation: CASSLKAGSYNEQFF. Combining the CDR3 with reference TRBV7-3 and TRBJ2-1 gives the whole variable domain GAGVSQTPSNKVTEKGKYVELRCDPISGHTALYWYRQSLGQGPEFLIYFQGTGAADDSGLPNDRFFAVRPEGSVSTLKIQRTERGDSAVYLCASSLKAGSYNEQFFGPGTRLTVL.

This chain's CDR3 is CASSLVADHEQYF. The CDR3 bases are TGTGCCAGCAGCTTGGTGGCGGACCACGAGCAGTACTTC. The rearrangement uses TRBV5-6 and TRBJ2-7; D is unclear. Trimming pared 0 bases from V and 5 bases from J, leaving 9 bases between. CDR1 is SGHDT, CDR2 YYEEEE, per germline. The CDR3 consists of 13 residues.

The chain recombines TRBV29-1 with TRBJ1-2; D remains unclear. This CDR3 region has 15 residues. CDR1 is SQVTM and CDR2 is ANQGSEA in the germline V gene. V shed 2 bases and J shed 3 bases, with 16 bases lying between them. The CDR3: CSVETLDGEDYGYTF. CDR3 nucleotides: TGCAGCGTTGAAACGTTGGACGGAGAGGACTATGGCTACACCTTC.

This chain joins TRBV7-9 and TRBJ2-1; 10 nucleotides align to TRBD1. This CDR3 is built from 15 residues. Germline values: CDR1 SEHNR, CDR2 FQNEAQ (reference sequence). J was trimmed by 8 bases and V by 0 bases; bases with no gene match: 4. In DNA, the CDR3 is TGTGCCAGCAGCTTAGCGGGACAGGGGCAGTATGAGCAGTTCTTC. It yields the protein CASSLAGQGQYEQFF.

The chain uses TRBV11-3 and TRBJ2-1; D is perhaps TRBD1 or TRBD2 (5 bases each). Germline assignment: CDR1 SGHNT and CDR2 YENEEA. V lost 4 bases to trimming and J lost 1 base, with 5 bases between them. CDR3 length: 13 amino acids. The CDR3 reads CASSWGSYNEQFF. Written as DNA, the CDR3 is TGTGCCAGCAGCTGGGGGTCCTACAATGAGCAGTTCTTC.

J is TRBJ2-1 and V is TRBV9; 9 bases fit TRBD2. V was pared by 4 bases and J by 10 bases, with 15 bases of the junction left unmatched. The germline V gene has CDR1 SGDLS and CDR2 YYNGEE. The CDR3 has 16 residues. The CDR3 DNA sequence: TGTGCCAGCAGCCCCCCCAGGGCGGGAGGGCCCGGGGAGCAGTTCTTC. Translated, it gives CASSPPRAGGPGEQFF.

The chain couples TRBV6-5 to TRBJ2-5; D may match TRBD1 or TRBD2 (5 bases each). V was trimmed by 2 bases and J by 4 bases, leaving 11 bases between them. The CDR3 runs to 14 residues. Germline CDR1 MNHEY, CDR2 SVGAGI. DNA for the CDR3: TGTGCCAGCAGTTACGGGGGAACGGGAGAGACCCAGTACTTC. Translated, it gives CASSYGGTGETQYF.

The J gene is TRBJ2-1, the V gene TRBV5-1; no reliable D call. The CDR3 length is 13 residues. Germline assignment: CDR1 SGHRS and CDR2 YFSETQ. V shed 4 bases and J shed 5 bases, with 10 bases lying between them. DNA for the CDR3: TGCGCCAGCAGCCTCGACCTCCACAATGAGCAGTTCTTC. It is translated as CASSLDLHNEQFF.

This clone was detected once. Here the CDR3 reads CASSQAPTYEQYF. In nucleotides, the CDR3 is TGCGCCAGCAGCCAAGCCCCGACCTACGAGCAGTACTTC. This sequence joins TRBV4-3 and TRBJ2-7; D gene unclear. The CDR3 length is 13 residues. V dropped 1 base and J dropped 2 bases, with 6 bases sitting between them. CDR1 and CDR2 (germline): LGHNA, YSLEER.